This T cell receptor beta chain originates from a study of T cell changes during pregnancy in multiple sclerosis. V was clipped by 6 bases and J by 6 bases, with 14 bases between them. Looked up from germline, CDR1 is MNHNS and CDR2 is SASEGT. The CDR3 runs to 13 residues. Clones were read by immunoSEQ multiplex PCR, and TCRdb kept only the in-frame ones, dropping some. The repertoire holds 60,000 or so clones, with 90% as singletons. The chain has TRBV6-1 and TRBJ1-1, with D tentatively TRBD1 (6 bases). This sample comprised peripheral blood, obtained in the second trimester of pregnancy. The sequence was obtained from a female donor in good health, enrolled as a control in a pregnancy study. In DNA, the CDR3 is TGTGCCAGCAGCCACCGAGGGGGGGCTGAAGCTTTCTTT. Translation: CASSHRGGAEAFF.